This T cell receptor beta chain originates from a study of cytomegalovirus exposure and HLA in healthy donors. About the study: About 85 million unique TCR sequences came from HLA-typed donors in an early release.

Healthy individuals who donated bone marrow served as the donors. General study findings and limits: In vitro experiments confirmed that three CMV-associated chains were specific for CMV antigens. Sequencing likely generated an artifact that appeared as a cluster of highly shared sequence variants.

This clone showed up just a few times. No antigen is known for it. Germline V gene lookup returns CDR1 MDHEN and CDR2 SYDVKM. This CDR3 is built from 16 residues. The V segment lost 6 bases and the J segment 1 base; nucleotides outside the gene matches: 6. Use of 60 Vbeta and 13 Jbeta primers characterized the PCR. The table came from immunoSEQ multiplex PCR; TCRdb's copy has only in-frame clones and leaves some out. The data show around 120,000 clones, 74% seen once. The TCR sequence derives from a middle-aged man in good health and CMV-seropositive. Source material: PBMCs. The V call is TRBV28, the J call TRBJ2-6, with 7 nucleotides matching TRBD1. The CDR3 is CASSFLRGSGANVLTF. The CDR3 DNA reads TGTGCCAGCAGCTTTCTCAGGGGGTCTGGGGCCAACGTCCTGACTTTC. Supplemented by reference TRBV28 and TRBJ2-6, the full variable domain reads DVKVTQSSRYLVKRTGEKVFLECVQDMDHENMFWYRQDPGLGLRLIYFSYDVKMKEKGDIPEGYSVSREKKERFSLILESASTNQTSMYLCASSFLRGSGANVLTFGAGSRLTVL.